This T cell receptor beta chain was profiled in a study of T cell repertoires in cytomegalovirus infection. Study overall: Public TCR beta signatures marked donors with CMV infection and the matching HLA. Findings of the study overall: Carriers of CMV and the relevant HLA type were discriminated by public TCR beta frequency. HLA-C-restricted CMV clonotypes gave the most frequent clonotype in two of eight donors.

One entry per CDR3 protein results from TCRdb running MiXCR on the reads. The sample records 150,000 to 160,000 distinct CDR3 sequences, around 20% being singletons. This clonotype has ten or more counts. Its antigen is unidentified. Germline-derived CDR1 and CDR2 are SGHTA and FQGNSA. With 4 bases removed from V and 6 bases from J, the gap between germline ends came to 7 bases. This CDR3 contains 13 residues. The chain recombines TRBV7-2 with TRBJ1-6; D uncertain. The TCR was taken from a human donor in good health (CMV status not recorded). Some clones in this sample may be carry-over from other donors' samples. Sequencing was performed on PBMCs. CDR3 in DNA: TGTGCCAGCAGCTCTAGCTTTAATTCACCCCTCCACTTT. Its translation: CASSSSFNSPLHF.